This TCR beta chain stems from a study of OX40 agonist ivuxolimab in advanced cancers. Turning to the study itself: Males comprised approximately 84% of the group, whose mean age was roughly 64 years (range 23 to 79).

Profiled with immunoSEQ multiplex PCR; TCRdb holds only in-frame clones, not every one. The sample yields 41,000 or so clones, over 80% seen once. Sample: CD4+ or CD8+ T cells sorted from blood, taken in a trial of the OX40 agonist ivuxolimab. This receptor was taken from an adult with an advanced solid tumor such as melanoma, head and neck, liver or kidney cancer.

The CDR3 protein is CASSVVGADTEAFF. The CDR3 nucleotides are TGTGCCAGCAGCGTAGTCGGGGCTGACACTGAAGCTTTCTTT. The chain is built from TRBV9 and TRBJ1-1; tentatively, D is TRBD1 (5 bases). The CDR3 is 14 amino acids. Germline CDR1 SGDLS, CDR2 YYNGEE. The V gene lost 0 bases and the J gene lost 3 bases, with 9 bases spanning the gap.